The 9 T cell receptor beta chains reported below all come from one sample, sequenced in a study of identical twins. Each CDR3 protein is one row after TCRdb ran MiXCR on the 5' RACE reads. The table includes 420,000 or so distinct CDR3 sequences, 15% to 20% detected once. Sequencing was done on a sample of naive T cells sorted from blood. The receptors originated from a man aged 45-60 years in good health.

This clonotype was detected many times. The rearrangement joins TRBV11-2 to TRBJ2-1; 10 bases match TRBD2. The CDR3 contains 16 residues. Per germline, CDR1 SGHAT and CDR2 FQNNGV. Losses at the gene ends were 1 base for V and 8 bases for J; bases not matched to a gene: 8. CDR3 in amino acids: CASSLGASGRFYEQFF. The CDR3 DNA reads TGTGCCAGCAGCTTAGGGGCTAGCGGGAGATTCTATGAGCAGTTCTTC.

V is TRBV5-1 and J is TRBJ2-7; D tentatively reads TRBD1 or TRBD2 (5 bases each). V was trimmed by 0 bases and J by 2 bases, leaving 15 bases between them. The CDR3 is 16 residues long. Germline V CDR1 and CDR2: SGHRS, YFSETQ. DNA of the CDR3: TGCGCCAGCAGCTTGGCAACCGGGACGGTGGCCTACGAGCAGTACTTC. This gives the protein CASSLATGTVAYEQYF.

The CDR3 protein is CSASTENTGELFF. CDR3 coding DNA: TGCAGTGCCTCGACAGAAAACACCGGGGAGCTGTTTTTT. V and J are TRBV20-1 and TRBJ2-2; D may be TRBD1 (5 bases). Germline values: CDR1 DFQATT, CDR2 SNEGSKA (reference sequence). The CDR3 totals 13 residues. Trimming stripped 6 bases from V and 2 bases from J, with 10 bases between.

The chain combines TRBV5-1 with TRBJ2-7, with D unresolved. V lost 4 bases to trimming and J lost 0 bases, with 17 bases between them. CDR1 and CDR2 (germline): SGHRS, YFSETQ. The CDR3 loop spans 16 amino acids. The CDR3 region is CASSPSPIGSSYEQYF. CDR3 bases: TGCGCCAGCAGCCCTTCACCCATCGGAAGCTCCTACGAGCAGTACTTC.

This clonotype has a count of ten or more. This sequence joins TRBV18 and TRBJ2-7; 7 positions agree with TRBD1. This CDR3 is built from 13 residues. CDR1 and CDR2 (germline): KGHSH, LQKENI. Trimming removed 3 bases from V and 2 bases from J; junction bases left unmatched: 1. The CDR3 loop is CASSPGTAYEQYF. DNA of the CDR3: TGTGCCAGCTCACCCGGGACAGCCTACGAGCAGTACTTC.

This clonotype came up a few times. The chain combines TRBV6-2 or TRBV6-3 with TRBJ2-1; tentatively, D is TRBD1 or TRBD2 (6 bases each). Germline loops: CDR1 MNHEY, CDR2 SVGEGT. The CDR3 has 18 residues. The ends were cut back, 0 bases at V and 2 bases at J, with 17 bases in the middle. The DNA of the CDR3 is TGTGCCAGCAGTTACTCCCCCCAGTGGGGGGCAACCTACAATGAGCAGTTCTTC. It translates to CASSYSPQWGATYNEQFF.

The chain joins TRBV20-1 to TRBJ2-2, with no clear D. The V and J ends lost 3 bases and 7 bases respectively, with 6 bases between them. CDR3 size: 11 residues. Germline assignment: CDR1 DFQATT and CDR2 SNEGSKA (reference sequence). The CDR3 here is CSASGIGELFF. The CDR3 bases are TGCAGTGCTAGCGGTATCGGGGAGCTGTTTTTT.

This chain links TRBV12-3 or TRBV12-4 with TRBJ1-1, with D maybe TRBD1 (6 bases). Trimming removed 5 bases at V and 0 bases at J, with 10 bases between. CDR3 length: 14 amino acids. CDR3 nucleotides: TGTGCCAGCAGTGGGACACCCTTGAACACTGAAGCTTTCTTT. It yields the protein CASSGTPLNTEAFF.

In this sample, this clonotype turned up a few times. V is TRBV7-9 and J is TRBJ2-2; 12 positions match TRBD2. The junction had 5 bases not matched to a gene; V was cut back by 1 base and J by 5 bases. Germline V gene sequence: CDR1 SEHNR, CDR2 FQNEAQ (reference sequence). The CDR3 is made up of 17 amino acids. The CDR3: CASSLEGTSGPTGELFF. CDR3 in DNA: TGTGCCAGCAGCTTAGAAGGGACTAGCGGGCCTACCGGGGAGCTGTTTTTT. Using reference TRBV7-9 and TRBJ2-2 for the parts outside the CDR3, the full variable domain is DTGVSQNPRHKITKRGQNVTFRCDPISEHNRLYWYRQTLGQGPEFLTYFQNEAQLEKSRLLSDRFSAERPKGSFSTLEIQRTEQGDSAMYLCASSLEGTSGPTGELFFGEGSRLTVL.